Given below is one T cell receptor (beta chain) in context. Its antigen remains unknown. Treatment given: 15 to 20 received Ad26.COV2.S at low or high dose, single or two shots; about 5 received placebo; per-sample allocation not given. The samples were gathered on day 63 after the first injection of vaccine or placebo. The V gene end was trimmed by 0 bases and the J gene end by 7 bases; junction bases not matched to a gene: 1. The CDR3 covers 15 residues. Germline V lookup: CDR1 SGHTA, CDR2 FQGNSA. This sample was taken from a study of Ad26.COV2.S vaccination and SARS-CoV-2 variants. Study information: The trial was COV1001 and the donor's arm was Ad26.COV2.S. Intramuscular Ad26.COV2.S doses were given once or twice, 56 days apart.

The study's findings and limits: Analyses that measured TCR breadth and depth may have underestimated total T cell responses. People who got the vaccine or the placebo had similar non-spike TCR breadth.

Using immunoSEQ multiplex PCR, the repertoire was profiled, and TCRdb retains in-frame clones only, with some absent. The sample records 380,000 or so clones, roughly 85% being singletons. This specimen consisted of peripheral blood, obtained in a trial of Ad26.COV2.S vaccine versus placebo. This receptor was taken from a person between 18 and 65 years old who received the Ad26.COV2.S COVID-19 vaccine or a placebo. The rearrangement uses TRBV7-2 and TRBJ1-6; 9 bases are shared with TRBD1. The CDR3 is CASSLAGTGNSPLHF. In DNA, the CDR3 is TGTGCCAGCAGCTTAGCTGGGACAGGGAATTCACCCCTCCACTTT.